The 30 T cell receptor beta chains below all came from one sample that was sequenced in a study of OX40 agonist ivuxolimab in advanced cancers. Sequenced by immunoSEQ multiplex PCR; TCRdb stores in-frame clones only, minus some. Here the sample spans 30,000 to 35,000 clones, 89% being singletons. Here the sequenced sample was CD4+ or CD8+ T cells sorted from blood, taken in a trial of the OX40 agonist ivuxolimab. Every receptor here comes from an adult with an advanced solid tumor such as melanoma, head and neck, liver or kidney cancer.

The rearrangement links TRBV7-9 to TRBJ2-5; TRBD1 aligns across 9 bases. Germline V gene sequence: CDR1 SEHNR, CDR2 FQNEAQ (reference sequence). The J segment lost 3 bases and the V segment lost 4 bases, leaving 3 bases of the junction unmatched. The CDR3 consists of 14 residues. As DNA, the CDR3 is TGTGCCAGCAGCTCGCGGGACAGGGAAGAGACCCAGTACTTC. It encodes CASSSRDREETQYF.

A few counts support this clone. V is TRBV7-2 and J is TRBJ1-4; D not resolved. The CDR3 length is 13 residues. V lost 4 bases to trimming and J lost 7 bases, with 10 bases between them. CDR1 and CDR2 from the germline V gene are SGHTA and FQGNSA. This CDR3 reads CASSWSDSEKLFF. For the CDR3, the DNA is TGTGCCAGCAGCTGGAGTGATAGTGAAAAACTGTTTTTT.

This clone is deemed medium-sized. V is TRBV4-2 and J is TRBJ1-2; D is ambiguous. The V end lost 3 bases, the J end lost 7 bases, and 9 bases lay between the germline ends. The CDR3 has 12 amino acids. Germline V gives CDR1 LGHNA, CDR2 YNFKEQ. The CDR3 DNA sequence: TGTGCCAGCAGCCATCCGTCGCTTGGCTACACCTTC. This translates into CASSHPSLGYTF.

The rearrangement links TRBV18 to TRBJ2-1, with TRBD2 matching 7 bases. V lost 6 bases to trimming and J lost 3 bases; unmatched junction nucleotides: 8. CDR1 and CDR2 (germline): KGHSH, LQKENI. CDR3 length equals 15 residues. The CDR3 DNA reads TGTGCCAGCTCGCCGGGACTACCGATCTACAATGAGCAGTTCTTC. Translating gives CASSPGLPIYNEQFF. The full variable domain, with the rest looked up from reference TRBV18 and TRBJ2-1, is NAGVMQNPRHLVRRRGQEARLRCSPMKGHSHVYWYRQLPEEGLKFMVYLQKENIIDESGMPKERFSAEFPKEGPSILRIQQVVRGDSAAYFCASSPGLPIYNEQFFGPGTRLTVL.

This chain connects TRBV6-5 to TRBJ1-2, with 7 bases lining up with TRBD1. The V and J ends lost 0 bases and 8 bases, in that order; junction bases with no gene match: 9. CDR1 MNHEY and CDR2 SVGAGI come from the germline V gene. This CDR3 has 15 amino acids. CDR3: CASSYSATGSGGYTF. The DNA for the CDR3 is TGTGCCAGCAGTTACTCGGCGACAGGGTCGGGCGGCTACACCTTC.

The V and J genes are TRBV19 and TRBJ2-2; no reliable D call. Germline V gene data show CDR1 as LNHDA and CDR2 as SQIVND (reference sequence). The CDR3 consists of 12 residues. Trimming removed 1 base at V and 6 bases at J, with 3 bases between. The CDR3 reads CASSIGPGELFF. CDR3 nucleotide sequence: TGTGCCAGTAGTATAGGGCCCGGGGAGCTGTTTTTT.

The CDR3 DNA reads TGTGCCAGCAGCAAGGACAGGGTAGAGGCTTTCTTT. This translates into CASSKDRVEAFF. The rearrangement links TRBV21-1 to TRBJ1-1; the table's D call, TRBD1, was not checked against the DNA. TRBV21-1 is a pseudogene locus. The CDR3 consists of 12 residues.

The rearrangement joins TRBV4-2 to TRBJ1-1; a possible D gene is TRBD1 (5 bases). The CDR3 is made up of 15 amino acids. The V and J ends lost 0 bases and 0 bases respectively, with 8 bases between them. Germline values: CDR1 LGHNA, CDR2 YNFKEQ. CDR3 DNA sequence: TGTGCCAGCAGCCAAGAGGGGACGGTGAACACTGAAGCTTTCTTT. Protein sequence: CASSQEGTVNTEAFF.

This clone was counted a single time. This chain uses TRBV18 with TRBJ2-7; D uncertain. Per the germline V gene, CDR1 is KGHSH and CDR2 is LQKENI. V lost 1 base and J lost 0, with 7 bases in between. CDR3 size: 14 residues. The CDR3 protein is CASSPRTDSYEQYF. In DNA form, the CDR3 reads TGTGCCAGCTCACCACGGACGGACTCCTACGAGCAGTACTTC.

This chain connects TRBV13 to TRBJ2-1, with D perhaps given as TRBD1 or TRBD2 (5 bases each). This CDR3 spans 14 amino acids. V lost 8 bases, J lost 4 bases, and 15 bases lay in between. In germline, CDR1 is PRHDT, CDR2 FYEKMQ (reference sequence). In nucleotides, the CDR3 is TGTGCCAGCGGGGGTACAGGTCCTTACAATGAGCAGTTCTTC. It codes for CASGGTGPYNEQFF.

J is TRBJ2-2 and V is TRBV4-1; 9 bases map to TRBD2. This CDR3 comprises 17 residues. The V gene's germline CDR1 is MGHRA and CDR2 YSYEKL. J lost 5 bases, V lost 1 base, and 8 bases had no gene match. CDR3 residues: CASSQAPRLAVTGELFF. DNA of the CDR3: TGCGCCAGCAGCCAAGCACCCCGACTAGCGGTTACCGGGGAGCTGTTTTTT.

This chain links TRBV29-1 with TRBJ2-1; no firm D call. From germline, CDR1 is SQVTM and CDR2 ANQGSEA. Trimming pared 7 bases from V and 7 bases from J, leaving 11 bases between. CDR3 length: 11 residues. CDR3 in amino acids: CSAPSGNEQFF. In DNA form, the CDR3 reads TGCAGCGCTCCCAGTGGGAATGAGCAGTTCTTC.

The gene calls are TRBV4-1 and TRBJ1-1, with D tentatively TRBD1 (6 bases). Germline assignment: CDR1 MGHRA and CDR2 YSYEKL. V gave up 0 bases and J gave up 3 bases, with 14 bases separating them. This CDR3 has 16 amino acids. The chain's CDR3 is CASSQEGMGGHTEAFF. The CDR3 nucleotides are TGCGCCAGCAGCCAAGAAGGGATGGGGGGGCACACTGAAGCTTTCTTT.

The genes are TRBV12-5 and TRBJ2-2, with 7 bases aligning to TRBD1. The ends lost 5 bases at V and 6 bases at J; junction bases unmatched: 9. The V gene's germline CDR1 is LGHNT and CDR2 FRNRAP. CDR3 length equals 15 residues. The CDR3 region has the DNA TGTGCTAGTGGTAAACCCACAGGGGTTGCCGGGGAGCTGTTTTTT. This gives the protein CASGKPTGVAGELFF.

The V gene is TRBV23-1, the J gene TRBJ1-5; weak D call: TRBD1 (5 bases). TRBV23-1 is annotated as an ORF whose role is uncertain. V gave up 2 bases and J gave up 1 base, with 15 bases separating them. The CDR3 covers 17 residues. The CDR3 coding sequence is TGCGCCAGCAGTCAAGGCGTGCTCCGACAGAGCAATCAGCCCCAGCATTTT. This sequence encodes CASSQGVLRQSNQPQHF.

This clone was observed a single time. The rearrangement links TRBV5-4 to TRBJ1-1, with TRBD1 matching 8 bases. J was trimmed by 4 bases and V by 4 bases; bases with no gene match: 6. The CDR3 runs 14 residues. Germline V gene lookup returns CDR1 SGHNT and CDR2 YYREEE (reference sequence). The CDR3 DNA follows: TGTGCCAGCAGCGGTACAGGGGGGGGCACTGAAGCTTTCTTT. It yields the protein CASSGTGGGTEAFF.

For this clone: The junction departs from the called germline gene at one end, perhaps through a read error. The J gene is TRBJ2-1, the V gene TRBV19; D remains ambiguous. The CDR3 totals 10 residues. Germline CDR1 is LNHDA and CDR2 is SQIVND (reference sequence). The CDR3 DNA reads as TGTGCCAGTAGCACAAATGAGCTGTTCTTC. Its protein is CASSTNELFF.

The chain links TRBV19 to TRBJ1-2; 8 positions agree with TRBD1. Germline V gene data show CDR1 as LNHDA and CDR2 as SQIVND (reference sequence). J was trimmed by 0 bases and V by 2 bases; bases with no gene match: 5. The CDR3 is 16 amino acids. The CDR3 reads CASSIRGQGANYGYTF. As DNA, the CDR3 is TGTGCCAGTAGTATACGCGGACAGGGCGCTAACTATGGCTACACCTTC.

The chain combines TRBV27 with TRBJ1-1; D call uncertain. Germline V gene data show CDR1 as MNHEY and CDR2 as SMNVEV (reference sequence). There are 16 residues in the CDR3. Trimming shortened V by 0 bases and J by 3 bases, and 14 bases separated the two germline ends. CDR3 coding DNA: TGTGCCAGCAGTTTATCCGCGGGTTTGCCGGACACTGAAGCTTTCTTT. It yields the protein CASSLSAGLPDTEAFF.

This sequence joins TRBV7-2 and TRBJ2-5; D perhaps matches TRBD2 (5 bases). The V and J ends lost 3 bases and 3 bases respectively, with 11 bases between them. Germline V CDR1 and CDR2: SGHTA, FQGNSA. The CDR3 runs 14 residues. The CDR3 is CASSFMEEEETQYF. CDR3 in DNA: TGTGCCAGCAGCTTTATGGAGGAAGAAGAGACCCAGTACTTC. Looking up the rest from reference TRBV7-2 and TRBJ2-5 gives the full variable domain: GAGVSQSPSNKVTEKGKDVELRCDPISGHTALYWYRQSLGQGLEFLIYFQGNSAPDKSGLPSDRFSAERTGGSVSTLTIQRTQQEDSAVYLCASSFMEEEETQYFGPGTRLLVL.

This clone was found once. The chain recombines TRBV7-9 with TRBJ2-5; a possible D gene is TRBD2 (6 bases). Trimming shortened V by 5 bases and J by 4 bases, and 14 bases separated the two germline ends. The germline gives CDR1 SEHNR, CDR2 FQNEAQ (reference sequence). This CDR3 has 14 residues. The CDR3 here is CASSATEGLETQYF. The CDR3 region has the DNA TGTGCCAGCAGCGCGACGGAGGGGTTAGAGACCCAGTACTTC.

This chain links TRBV7-6 with TRBJ2-3; a weak D match, TRBD1 (6 bases). The CDR3 is 15 amino acids. The V gene lost 5 bases and the J gene lost 6 bases, with 18 bases spanning the gap. Germline loops: CDR1 SGHVS, CDR2 FNYEAQ. DNA for the CDR3: TGTGCCAGCAGCCAGTTAGCAGGGGAAATGGATACGCAGTATTTT. It is translated as CASSQLAGEMDTQYF.

The chain couples TRBV6-4 to TRBJ2-1, with 7 positions matching TRBD2. The CDR3 runs 15 residues. Trimming took 8 bases from V and 8 from J; bases not matched to a gene: 15. Germline V gene data show CDR1 as MRHNA and CDR2 as SNTAGT. The CDR3 here is CASLGLEERDDEQFF. The CDR3 DNA reads as TGTGCCAGCCTGGGCCTGGAGGAGCGGGACGATGAGCAGTTCTTC.

In the case of this clone: Other DNA sequences within the sample encode an identical CDR3. The genes are TRBV2 and TRBJ1-2; TRBD1 matches 9 bases. The germline V gene has CDR1 SNHLY and CDR2 FYNNEI. Germline trimming cut 2 bases from V and 3 bases from J; bases unmatched to any gene: 4. The CDR3 length is 15 residues. This CDR3 reads CASSEWDREDYGYTF. CDR3 bases: TGTGCCAGCAGTGAATGGGACAGGGAGGACTATGGCTACACCTTC.

The chain uses TRBV7-9 and TRBJ2-1, with 9 bases lining up with TRBD1. The CDR3 is made up of 15 amino acids. The germline V gene encodes CDR1 SEHNR and CDR2 FQNEAQ (reference sequence). V trimming: 6 bases; J trimming: 9 bases; junction bases outside the gene matches: 12. CDR3 DNA: TGTGCCAGCAGAACGATACAGGGGGCGCAGGGTGAGCAGTTCTTC. Protein sequence: CASRTIQGAQGEQFF.

The chain combines TRBV29-1 with TRBJ2-1, with 12 bases matching TRBD1. Germline V lookup: CDR1 SQVTM, CDR2 ANQGSEA. This CDR3 comprises 14 residues. Trimming took 4 bases from V and 7 from J; bases not matched to a gene: 5. DNA for the CDR3: TGCAGCGTTGGAGGGACAGGGGGCCGGAATGAGCAGTTCTTC. Its translation: CSVGGTGGRNEQFF.

The chain carries TRBV28 and TRBJ1-4, with 7 bases fitting TRBD1. With 1 base clipped from V and 8 bases from J, the junction kept 4 bases outside the gene matches. The CDR3 loop spans 14 amino acids. Germline V gene sequence: CDR1 MDHEN, CDR2 SYDVKM. DNA for the CDR3: TGTGCCAGCAGTTTATCAGGGGGTGGCGAAAAACTGTTTTTT. It specifies CASSLSGGGEKLFF.

This chain uses TRBV10-2 with TRBJ2-7; D is uncertain. The CDR3 contains 14 residues. Per the germline V gene, CDR1 is WSHSY and CDR2 is SAAADI. V was clipped by 5 bases and J by 0 bases, with 11 bases between them. This CDR3 is CASSYSLSSYEQYF. The DNA for the CDR3 is TGCGCCAGCAGTTATTCCCTTAGCTCCTACGAGCAGTACTTC.

The chain recombines TRBV27 with TRBJ2-7; D gene ambiguous. The CDR3 loop spans 11 amino acids. CDR1 and CDR2 from the germline V gene are MNHEY and SMNVEV (reference sequence). The V and J ends lost 10 bases and 2 bases respectively, with 9 bases between them. In DNA form, the CDR3 reads TGTGCCACCTTCGGTACCTACGAGCAGTACTTC. Its translation is CATFGTYEQYF.

This chain joins TRBV11-2 and TRBJ2-7, with 14 bases lining up with TRBD2. V lost 3 bases to trimming and J lost 7 bases; unmatched junction nucleotides: 5. Per germline, CDR1 SGHAT and CDR2 FQNNGV. The CDR3 length is 15 residues. The CDR3 protein is CASSLTSGGAWEQYF. The CDR3 DNA follows: TGTGCCAGCAGCTTGACTAGCGGGGGGGCCTGGGAGCAGTACTTC.